A selection of T cell receptor beta chains follows, all from one sample in a study of read filtering for tumor transcriptome and immune sequencing. TCRdb ran MiXCR on the reads and lists one entry per CDR3 protein. Among some 40,000 distinct CDR3 sequences, approximately 15% were seen once, and the ten largest hold 6% to 7%. The specimen was a population of CD138-negative cells sorted from bone marrow. The receptors were gathered from a donor aged 40 or older with multiple myeloma. CDR3s include the opening cysteine and the closing phenylalanine or tryptophan. D genes are given only for firm matches. The size field is filled for only some rows; it gives once, few, many or a size class.

V gene: TRBV7-6
J gene: TRBJ2-1
clone size: few
D gene: NA
CDR3 DNA: TGTGCCAGCAGCTTAACGGCTTTCAATGAGCAGTTCTTC
CDR3 protein: CASSLTAFNEQFF

V gene: TRBV5-1
J gene: TRBJ2-1
clone size: many
D gene: TRBD2
CDR3 DNA: TGCGCCAGCGGGGCCGGACTAGCGGGAGGTAGGGATGAGCAGTTCTTC
CDR3 protein: CASGAGLAGGRDEQFF

V gene: TRBV27
J gene: TRBJ2-3
clone size: many
D gene: TRBD2
CDR3 DNA: TGTGCCAGCAGTTTGATTAGCGGGAGGCCCACAGATACGCAGTATTTT
CDR3 protein: CASSLISGRPTDTQYF

V gene: TRBV11-2
J gene: TRBJ2-7
clone size: many
D gene: NA
CDR3 DNA: TGTGCCAGCAGCTTAGCGGACGAGCAGTACTTC
CDR3 protein: CASSLADEQYF

V gene: TRBV29-1
J gene: TRBJ2-1
clone size: many
D gene: NA
CDR3 DNA: TGCAGCGTTGTGGGGCAGGACTTTAATGAGCAGTTCTTC
CDR3 protein: CSVVGQDFNEQFF

V gene: TRBV19
J gene: TRBJ2-3
clone size: many
D gene: TRBD2
CDR3 DNA: TGTGCCAGTAGCCCCCGGGGACTAGCGGTAACAGATACGCAGTATTTT
CDR3 protein: CASSPRGLAVTDTQYF

V gene: TRBV28
J gene: TRBJ1-4
clone size: many
D gene: TRBD1
CDR3 DNA: TGTGCCGCAACCGGGACAGGGTGGGAAAAACTGTTTTTT
CDR3 protein: CAATGTGWEKLFF

V gene: TRBV3-1
J gene: TRBJ1-1
clone size: many
D gene: NA
CDR3 DNA: TGTGCCAGCAGAACCGACAGGAACACTGAAGCTTTCTTT
CDR3 protein: CASRTDRNTEAFF

V gene: TRBV15
J gene: TRBJ1-5
clone size: few
D gene: TRBD1
CDR3 DNA: TGTGCCACCAGCAGAGGGGACAGCCATCAGCCCCAGCATTTT
CDR3 protein: CATSRGDSHQPQHF

V gene: TRBV6-5
J gene: TRBJ2-7
clone size: many
D gene: TRBD1
CDR3 DNA: TGTGCCAGCAGTCGGACAGGGAAGAATGGGGAGCAGTACTTC
CDR3 protein: CASSRTGKNGEQYF

V gene: TRBV27
J gene: TRBJ2-3
clone size: many
D gene: NA
CDR3 DNA: TGTGCCAGCAGTAGACTGGGGGCAGATACGCAGTATTTT
CDR3 protein: CASSRLGADTQYF

V gene: TRBV5-6
J gene: TRBJ1-1
clone size: many
D gene: NA
CDR3 DNA: TGTGCCAGCAGCGTAATCGTGGAGTCGGCAGCTTTCTTT
CDR3 protein: CASSVIVESAAFF

V gene: TRBV30
J gene: TRBJ2-7
clone size: many
D gene: TRBD2
CDR3 DNA: TGTGCCTGGGACCTAAGCGGGAGCTACGAGCAGTACTTC
CDR3 protein: CAWDLSGSYEQYF

V gene: TRBV29-1
J gene: TRBJ1-5
clone size: many
D gene: NA
CDR3 DNA: TGCAGCGTTGTCTCCGGGGATCAGCCCCAGCATTTT
CDR3 protein: CSVVSGDQPQHF

V gene: TRBV20-1
J gene: TRBJ1-1
clone size: few
D gene: NA
CDR3 DNA: TGCAGTGCCAGAGCTCGGGGGGGGGTTGGCACTGAAGCTTTCTTT
CDR3 protein: CSARARGGVGTEAFF

V gene: TRBV20-1
J gene: TRBJ2-1
clone size: many
D gene: NA
CDR3 DNA: TGCAGTGCGAGATTCGGGGATGAGCAGTTCTTC
CDR3 protein: CSARFGDEQFF

V gene: TRBV29-1
J gene: TRBJ2-1
clone size: many
D gene: TRBD2
CDR3 DNA: TGCAGCGTTGTTAGCGCTAGCGGGAGCCTAGGTGAGCAGTTCTTC
CDR3 protein: CSVVSASGSLGEQFF

V gene: TRBV5-4
J gene: TRBJ2-7
clone size: few
D gene: TRBD2
CDR3 DNA: TGTGCCAGCAGCCCAAGACTAGCGGGAGCTGGTGAGCAGTACTTC
CDR3 protein: CASSPRLAGAGEQYF

V gene: TRBV30
J gene: TRBJ2-1
clone size: many
D gene: TRBD2
CDR3 DNA: TGTGCCTGGAGTCCCGCCGCGACTAGCGGGAGGTATTATACCTACAATGAGCAGTTCTTC
CDR3 protein: CAWSPAATSGRYYTYNEQFF

V gene: TRBV25-1
J gene: TRBJ2-7
clone size: many
D gene: TRBD1
CDR3 DNA: TGTGCCAGCAGTCCCTGGACAGGTTACGAGCAGTACTTC
CDR3 protein: CASSPWTGYEQYF

V gene: TRBV2
J gene: TRBJ1-4
clone size: few
D gene: NA
CDR3 DNA: TGTGCCAGCACCGGGGACGAAAAACTGTTTTTT
CDR3 protein: CASTGDEKLFF

V gene: TRBV20-1
J gene: TRBJ1-5
clone size: many
D gene: NA
CDR3 DNA: TGCAGTGCTTTCATGACAACAGGGAAGGGGCAGCCCCAGCATTTT
CDR3 protein: CSAFMTTGKGQPQHF

V gene: TRBV5-1
J gene: TRBJ2-7
clone size: many
D gene: NA
CDR3 DNA: TGCGCCAGCAGCCCGGATAGTAGAAGGTCCTACGAGCAGTACTTC
CDR3 protein: CASSPDSRRSYEQYF

V gene: TRBV27
J gene: TRBJ2-1
clone size: many
D gene: TRBD2
CDR3 DNA: TGTGCCAGCAACGGACGGGGGACTAGCGGGAGCCGGTCACATTACAATGAGCAGTTCTTC
CDR3 protein: CASNGRGTSGSRSHYNEQFF

V gene: TRBV11-3
J gene: TRBJ2-3
clone size: many
D gene: NA
CDR3 DNA: TGTGCCAGCAGCTTAGAAGGGTCCAGCACAGATACGCAGTATTTT
CDR3 protein: CASSLEGSSTDTQYF

V gene: TRBV7-3
J gene: TRBJ2-3
clone size: many
D gene: NA
CDR3 DNA: TGTGCCAGCAGCTTAACTCTAGGCACAGATACGCAGTATTTT
CDR3 protein: CASSLTLGTDTQYF

V gene: TRBV29-1
J gene: TRBJ2-1
clone size: medium-sized
D gene: NA
CDR3 DNA: TGCAGCGTTGAAGGAGGAACCTCCTACAATGAGCAGTTCTTC
CDR3 protein: CSVEGGTSYNEQFF

V gene: TRBV2
J gene: TRBJ1-5
clone size: NA
D gene: NA
CDR3 DNA: TGTGCCAGCAGTGACAGGGTTGGTCAGCCCCAGCATTTT
CDR3 protein: CASSDRVGQPQHF

V gene: TRBV11-3
J gene: TRBJ2-1
clone size: many
D gene: TRBD2
CDR3 DNA: TGTGCCAGCAGAAGGGCGAGTGGGAGGGGAAAAATAAATGAGCAGTTCTTC
CDR3 protein: CASRRASGRGKINEQFF

V gene: TRBV7-9
J gene: TRBJ1-5
clone size: many
D gene: NA
CDR3 DNA: TGTGCCAGCAGCTCGCTCCGAGGTGCAGGGCCCAATCAGCCCCAGCATTTT
CDR3 protein: CASSSLRGAGPNQPQHF

V gene: TRBV3-1
J gene: TRBJ2-4
clone size: many
D gene: NA
CDR3 DNA: TGTGCCAGCAGCCCCCCGGGACTCAAAAACACTCAGTACTTC
CDR3 protein: CASSPPGLKNTQYF

V gene: TRBV28
J gene: TRBJ1-5
clone size: many
D gene: TRBD1
CDR3 DNA: TGTGCCAGCAGTTCTCCGGGACAGGCAACCATCGACCAGCCCCAGCATTTT
CDR3 protein: CASSSPGQATIDQPQHF

V gene: TRBV10-3
J gene: TRBJ2-2
clone size: many
D gene: TRBD2
CDR3 DNA: TGTGCCATCAGTACTAGCGTGAACACCGGGGAGCTGTTTTTT
CDR3 protein: CAISTSVNTGELFF

V gene: TRBV30
J gene: TRBJ2-7
clone size: many
D gene: NA
CDR3 DNA: TGTGCCTGGAGTTCTTTCAGGGGAATGGCCTACGAGCAGTACTTC
CDR3 protein: CAWSSFRGMAYEQYF

V gene: TRBV10-3
J gene: TRBJ2-3
clone size: many
D gene: NA
CDR3 DNA: TGTGCCATCAGAGCGACTGACACAGATACGCAGTATTTT
CDR3 protein: CAIRATDTDTQYF

V gene: TRBV5-4
J gene: TRBJ2-3
clone size: few
D gene: TRBD1
CDR3 DNA: TGTGCCAGCAGCGCCGGGACAGGGGGCACAGATACGCAGTATTTT
CDR3 protein: CASSAGTGGTDTQYF

V gene: TRBV5-1
J gene: TRBJ2-3
clone size: few
D gene: NA
CDR3 DNA: TGCGCCAGCAGCTTGGGCGACAAATTGGATACGCAGTATTTT
CDR3 protein: CASSLGDKLDTQYF

V gene: TRBV20-1
J gene: TRBJ1-5
clone size: many
D gene: NA
CDR3 DNA: TGCAGTGCTAGAGTGGGCAGGGACAATCAGCCCCAGCATTTT
CDR3 protein: CSARVGRDNQPQHF

V gene: TRBV11-2
J gene: TRBJ1-1
clone size: many
D gene: NA
CDR3 DNA: TGTGCCAGCAGCCACAGCCAGGGTTGGAACACTGAAGCTTTCTTT
CDR3 protein: CASSHSQGWNTEAFF

V gene: TRBV6-6
J gene: TRBJ2-7
clone size: many
D gene: NA
CDR3 DNA: TGTGCCAGCAACGGGGGCAGGGTATACGAGCAGTACTTC
CDR3 protein: CASNGGRVYEQYF

V gene: TRBV29-1
J gene: TRBJ1-5
clone size: NA
D gene: NA
CDR3 DNA: TGCAGCCCTACGAGGGACAACAATCAGCCCCAGCATTTT
CDR3 protein: CSPTRDNNQPQHF

V gene: TRBV29-1
J gene: TRBJ2-1
clone size: many
D gene: NA
CDR3 DNA: TGCAGCGTTGTTTCCGGAATGGTCAATGAGCAGTTCTTC
CDR3 protein: CSVVSGMVNEQFF